This entry features one T cell receptor beta chain sequence. This clonotype was detected a few times. The antigen this receptor binds is unknown. Qualities for individual bases were not recorded, and no much larger clone is one base off. Ficoll-Paque density gradient centrifugation was the method used to isolate PBMCs. The run used an Illumina NovaSeq 6000. TCRalpha and TCRbeta cDNA libraries were constructed by 5'RACE with constant-segment primers, with sample barcodes and unique molecular identifiers being introduced. Trizol reagent was used to extract RNA from every sample. Libraries were amplified in two PCR steps, with a second sample barcode and Illumina TruSeq adapters added in the second step. Sequencing of the libraries was done on an Illumina NovaSeq, producing 2 x 150 bp paired-end reads. The paper's processing steps were these. Reads were demultiplexed and collapsed into UMI-guided consensus sequences with migec v1.2.7. Using mixcr v2.1.11, UMI consensuses were aligned to TRA and TRB V and J templates and then assembled into clonotypes. A clonotype was counted as expanded or contracted only if both edgeR and NoisET called the change significant, with noise models trained on biological replicates. For edgeR calls, a false discovery rate-adjusted p below 0.01 and a log2 fold-change threshold of 1 were applied. As an exploratory analysis of dynamics, max-normalized trajectories of the 1000 most abundant clonotypes were examined with PCA combined with hierarchical clustering. Separately sequenced CD4+ and CD8+ repertoires were used to assign a CD4 or CD8 phenotype to each responding clone. The public reads were reprocessed in TCRdb via fastp at Q25 and MiXCR, keeping in-frame beta chains. Each CDR3 protein gets just one entry, which takes the most common genes and DNA from the rows behind it. The V and J calls and clone size are TCRdb's, not the authors'. Counted in this sample were under 650,000 distinct CDR3 sequences; roughly 18% of them appeared once. The ten largest make up about 12% of the sample.

Taken from cysteine to phenylalanine, the CDR3 has 15 residues. The DNA shown is the 45-base CDR3, in frame from base 1. For CDR1 and CDR2, the germline V gene lists MGHRA and YSYEKL. V is pared back by 4 bases and J by 1 base, with 13 bases lying between the germline termini. These data belong to a study of T-cell memory formation after mild COVID-19 (dated by TCRdb to the early 2020s). Concerning the study at large: Most TCR sequence clusters were specific to one of the two donors. Two young, previously healthy adult volunteers, one female and one male, were included in the cohort. T-cell clones expanding and contracting after mild COVID-19 in two donors were tracked by longitudinal TCRalpha and TCRbeta repertoire sequencing. General findings and caveats noted by the study authors: SARS-CoV-2 specificity was not confirmed for the second-wave clones peaking on day 37. Only two mild cases were covered by the study, and larger cohorts that include severe cases with pre-infection samples were considered necessary. Balanced CD4/CD8 phenotypes were observed for clones contracting from day 15 to 85, whereas a bias towards CD4+ was observed for a second wave of clones expanding from day 15 to 37. Some responding clones were found in pre-infection memory, which suggests that pre-existing cross-reactive memory T cells took part in the SARS-CoV-2 response. Contracting CD4+ clones appeared mostly in the CM and EM memory subsets, whereas CD8+ clones were enriched in EMRA.

The sequenced material came from PBMCs or a T cell subset sorted from them (not recorded which). The chain employs TRBV4-1 and TRBJ1-1; TRBD1 is a weak D gene call, 6 bases matching. This clonotype originated in an adult woman who had mild COVID-19 (a few samples of this study predate the infection). The sample titles of this study are shuffled in the database, so cell type and time point are left out; the donor was told from shared clones. The CDR3 here reads CASSLKQGGNTEAFF. In nucleotide form, the sequence is TGCGCCAGCAGCCTTAAACAGGGAGGGAACACTGAAGCTTTCTTT.